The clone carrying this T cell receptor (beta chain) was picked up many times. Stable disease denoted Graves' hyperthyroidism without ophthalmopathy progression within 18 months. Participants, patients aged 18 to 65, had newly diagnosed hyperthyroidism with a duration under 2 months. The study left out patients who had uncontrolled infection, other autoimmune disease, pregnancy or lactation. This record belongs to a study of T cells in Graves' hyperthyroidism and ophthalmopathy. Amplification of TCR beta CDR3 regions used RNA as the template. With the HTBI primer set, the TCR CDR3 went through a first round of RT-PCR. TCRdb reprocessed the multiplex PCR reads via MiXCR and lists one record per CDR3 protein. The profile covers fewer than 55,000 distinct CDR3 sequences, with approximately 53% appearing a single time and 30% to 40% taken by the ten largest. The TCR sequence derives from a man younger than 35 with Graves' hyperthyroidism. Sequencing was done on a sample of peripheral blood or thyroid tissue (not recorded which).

CDR3 bases: TGTGCCAGCTCATTCAGCAAGAACACTGAAGCTTTCTTT. Encoded protein: CASSFSKNTEAFF. The chain has TRBV18 and TRBJ1-1; D remains ambiguous. The CDR3 contains 13 residues. Trimming cost V 5 bases and J 1 base, with 8 bases left between them. CDR1 KGHSH and CDR2 LQKENI come from the germline V gene.